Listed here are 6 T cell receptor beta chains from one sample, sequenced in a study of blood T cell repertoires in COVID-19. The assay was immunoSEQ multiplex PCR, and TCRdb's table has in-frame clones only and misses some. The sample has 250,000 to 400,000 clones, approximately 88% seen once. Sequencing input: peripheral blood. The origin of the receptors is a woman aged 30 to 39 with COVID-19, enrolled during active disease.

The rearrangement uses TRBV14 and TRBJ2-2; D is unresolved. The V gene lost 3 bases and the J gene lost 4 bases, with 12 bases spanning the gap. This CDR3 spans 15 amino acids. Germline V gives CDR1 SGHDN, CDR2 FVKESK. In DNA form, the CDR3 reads TGTGCCAGCAGCCACCTTGAGGCGGCCACCGGGGAGCTGTTTTTT. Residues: CASSHLEAATGELFF.

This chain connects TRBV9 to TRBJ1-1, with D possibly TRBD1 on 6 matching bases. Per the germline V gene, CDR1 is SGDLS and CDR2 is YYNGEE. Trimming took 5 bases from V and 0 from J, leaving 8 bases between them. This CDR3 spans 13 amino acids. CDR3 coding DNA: TGTGCCAGCAGGGACAGATTGAACACTGAAGCTTTCTTT. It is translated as CASRDRLNTEAFF.

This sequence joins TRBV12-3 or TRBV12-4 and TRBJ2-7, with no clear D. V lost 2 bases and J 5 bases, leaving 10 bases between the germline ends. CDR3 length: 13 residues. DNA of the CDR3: TGTGCCAGCAGTTTAAGAGTAACGGACGAGCAGTACTTC. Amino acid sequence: CASSLRVTDEQYF.

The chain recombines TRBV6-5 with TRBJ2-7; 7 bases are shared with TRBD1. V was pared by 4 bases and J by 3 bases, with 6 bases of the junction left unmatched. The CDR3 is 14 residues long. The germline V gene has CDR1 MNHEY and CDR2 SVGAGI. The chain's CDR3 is CASSSGTDIYEQYF. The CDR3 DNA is TGTGCCAGCAGTTCCGGGACAGATATCTACGAGCAGTACTTC.

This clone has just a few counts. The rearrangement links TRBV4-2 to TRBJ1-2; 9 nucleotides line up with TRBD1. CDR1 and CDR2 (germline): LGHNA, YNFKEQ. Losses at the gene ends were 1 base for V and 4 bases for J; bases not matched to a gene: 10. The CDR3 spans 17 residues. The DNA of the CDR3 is TGTGCCAGCAGCCAAGTTCGGATGGGACAGGGCTTCTATGGCTACACCTTC. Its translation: CASSQVRMGQGFYGYTF.

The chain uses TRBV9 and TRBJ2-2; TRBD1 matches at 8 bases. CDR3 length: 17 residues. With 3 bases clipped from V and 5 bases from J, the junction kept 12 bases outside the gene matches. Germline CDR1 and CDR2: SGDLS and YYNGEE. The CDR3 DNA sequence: TGTGCCAGCAGCGGCCGAACCTTGGACAGGGCAACCGGGGAGCTGTTTTTT. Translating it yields CASSGRTLDRATGELFF.